This T cell receptor beta chain was sequenced for a study of radiation and T cells in renal cell carcinoma. The CDR3 spans 14 residues. Trimming removed 0 bases from V and 0 bases from J, with 2 bases in between. Germline assignment: CDR1 LNHDA and CDR2 SQIVND (reference sequence). This clone was picked up one time. Here immunoSEQ multiplex PCR was the method, and the copy in TCRdb shows in-frame clones only, minus some. The table has around 15,000 clones, around 50% seen once; the top ten hold roughly 37%. Treatment of the sample: 15 Gy SBRT to primary tumor, nephrectomy 4 weeks later. The origin of this receptor is a woman aged 60-75 years with renal cell carcinoma. V is TRBV19 and J is TRBJ2-2, with no clear D. Specimen: tumor tissue, collected from a patient whose treatment included radiotherapy and nephrectomy. The CDR3 DNA follows: TGTGCCAGTAGTATAGACTCGAACACCGGGGAGCTGTTTTTT. Its protein is CASSIDSNTGELFF.